This T cell receptor (beta chain) was identified during a study of blood T cell repertoires in COVID-19. V lost 11 bases to trimming and J lost 0 bases, with 14 bases between them. CDR3 length equals 13 residues. The germline gives CDR1 SNHLY, CDR2 FYNNEI. In the original workflow: Nucleated cell counts were estimated from reference gene primer amplification. Repertoires were generated with immunoSEQ multiplex PCR, while TCRdb's copy carries only in-frame clones and drops some. V and J calls and clone size are copied from that table; D and trimming were computed from the DNA. The data hold about 58,000 clones, with nearly 90% observed a single time.

This receptor was taken from a man aged 55 to 70 with active COVID-19. Sequencing was done on a sample of peripheral blood. The chain carries TRBV2 and TRBJ2-7, with TRBD2 as a possible D gene (6 bases). The CDR3 region is CASRDSNSYEQYF. The CDR3 DNA is TGTGCCTCCCGGGACTCCAACTCCTACGAGCAGTACTTC.